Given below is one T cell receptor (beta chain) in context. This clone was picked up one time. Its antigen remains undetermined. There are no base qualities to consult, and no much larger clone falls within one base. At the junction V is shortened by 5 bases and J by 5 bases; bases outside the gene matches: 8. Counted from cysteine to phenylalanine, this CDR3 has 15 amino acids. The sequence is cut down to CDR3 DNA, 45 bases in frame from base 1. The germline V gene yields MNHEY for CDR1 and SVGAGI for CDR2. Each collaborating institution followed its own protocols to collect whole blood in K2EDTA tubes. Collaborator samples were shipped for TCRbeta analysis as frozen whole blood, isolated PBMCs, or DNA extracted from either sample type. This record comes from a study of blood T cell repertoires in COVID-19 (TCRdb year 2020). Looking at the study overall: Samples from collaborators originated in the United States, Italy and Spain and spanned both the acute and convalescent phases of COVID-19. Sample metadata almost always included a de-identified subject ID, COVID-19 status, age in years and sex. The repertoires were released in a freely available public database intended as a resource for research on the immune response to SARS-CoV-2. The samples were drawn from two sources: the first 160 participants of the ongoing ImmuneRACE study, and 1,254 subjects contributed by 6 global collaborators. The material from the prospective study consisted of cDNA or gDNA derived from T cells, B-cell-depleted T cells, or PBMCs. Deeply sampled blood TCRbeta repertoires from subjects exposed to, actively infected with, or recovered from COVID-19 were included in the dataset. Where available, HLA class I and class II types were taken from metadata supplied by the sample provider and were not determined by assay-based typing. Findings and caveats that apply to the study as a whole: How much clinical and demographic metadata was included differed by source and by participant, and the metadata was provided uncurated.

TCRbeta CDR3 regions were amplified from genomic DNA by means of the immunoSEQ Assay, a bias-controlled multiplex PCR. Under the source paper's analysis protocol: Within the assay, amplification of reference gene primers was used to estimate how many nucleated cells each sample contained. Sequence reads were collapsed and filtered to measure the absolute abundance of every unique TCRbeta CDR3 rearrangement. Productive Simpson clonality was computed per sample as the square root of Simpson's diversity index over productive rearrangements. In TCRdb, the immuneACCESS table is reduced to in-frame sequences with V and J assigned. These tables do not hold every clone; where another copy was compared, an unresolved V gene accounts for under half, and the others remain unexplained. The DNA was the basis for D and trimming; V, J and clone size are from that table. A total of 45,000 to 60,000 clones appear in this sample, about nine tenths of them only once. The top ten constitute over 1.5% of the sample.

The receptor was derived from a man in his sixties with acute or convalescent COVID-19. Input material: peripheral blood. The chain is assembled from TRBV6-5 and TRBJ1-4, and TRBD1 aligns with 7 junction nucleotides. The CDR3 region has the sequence CASSPRDSNNEKLFF. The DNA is TGTGCCAGCAGTCCCCGGGACAGTAACAATGAAAAACTGTTTTTT.